The rows below give T cell receptor beta chains drawn from one sample of a study of shared clonotypes between healthy human individuals. TCRdb's copy holds only in-frame clones and misses some; the assay was immunoSEQ multiplex PCR. The table lists 2 million to 2.5 million clones, approximately 94% of them singletons. The sequencing sample was made of naive CD4+ T cells sorted from blood. Source of these receptors: a man aged 18 to 29 in good health. Each CDR3 is given with its conserved first and last residue. A D gene is named only where the DNA matches it firmly. A clone size is listed for some rows: how often the clone was seen (once, few, many), or a class if it is expanded.

J gene | CDR3 length | clone size | D gene | V gene | CDR3 DNA | CDR3 protein
TRBJ2-7 | 15 | - | TRBD1 | TRBV5-5 | TGTGCCAGCAGCGTAGGACAGGGGGCTTCCTACGAGCAGTACTTC | CASSVGQGASYEQYF
TRBJ2-1 | 15 | once | - | TRBV11-2 | TGTGCCAGCGATACGGGGAGTAGCTCCTACAATGAGCAGTTCTTC | CASDTGSSSYNEQFF
TRBJ2-3 | 12 | - | - | TRBV4-1 | TGCGCCAGCAGCCAAGATCCGGGTACGCAGTATTTT | CASSQDPGTQYF
TRBJ2-5 | 16 | - | TRBD2 | TRBV6-5 | TGTGCCAGCAGTTATTTGGGACTAGCGGGGCAAGAGAGCCAGTACTTC | CASSYLGLAGQESQYF
TRBJ1-5 | 17 | - | - | TRBV4-1 | TGCGCCAGCAGCCAAGAAATCGCACAGGCGAACAATCAGCCCCAGCATTTT | CASSQEIAQANNQPQHF
TRBJ2-5 | 15 | once | - | TRBV11-2 | TGTGCCAGCAGCTTAGGACGAACAGCACAAGAGACCCAGTACTTC | CASSLGRTAQETQYF
TRBJ1-3 | 15 | - | - | TRBV6-5 | TGTGCCAGCAGTTACGCATGGGCGTCTGGAAACACCATATATTTT | CASSYAWASGNTIYF
TRBJ1-1 | 14 | - | - | TRBV5-1 | TGCGCCAGCAGCTTGGTTGCGGGGAGCACTGAAGCTTTCTTT | CASSLVAGSTEAFF
TRBJ2-1 | 11 | - | - | TRBV6-1 | TGTGCCAGCAGGGCGGGACATGAGCAGTTCTTC | CASRAGHEQFF
TRBJ1-2 | 13 | once | TRBD1 | TRBV30 | TGTGCCTGGAGCCCGGGACAGATAGATGGCTACACCTTC | CAWSPGQIDGYTF
TRBJ2-7 | 14 | - | TRBD1 | TRBV5-1 | TGCGCCAGCAGCTGGACAGGGGGCCACTACGAGCAGTACTTC | CASSWTGGHYEQYF
TRBJ1-2 | 14 | - | - | TRBV5-1 | TGCGCCAGCAGCTTGGAACAGGCGGGCTATGGCTACACCTTC | CASSLEQAGYGYTF
TRBJ1-5 | 14 | once | - | TRBV28 | TGTGCAATCGAGGGGGGGGCAGGCAATCAGCCCCAGCATTTT | CAIEGGAGNQPQHF
TRBJ2-5 | 14 | - | - | TRBV15 | TGTGCCACCAGCAGATTAAAGGCACAGGAGACCCAGTACTTC | CATSRLKAQETQYF
TRBJ2-1 | 17 | - | - | TRBV5-4 | TGTGCCAGCACCAAAACCGACGGCGGGGGCCCGGCCAGTGAGCAGTTCTTC | CASTKTDGGGPASEQFF
TRBJ1-4 | 18 | once | TRBD1 | TRBV27 | TGTGCCAGCAGTTTACGAGGGACAGTAAAACAGACTAATGAAAAACTGTTTTTT | CASSLRGTVKQTNEKLFF
TRBJ2-7 | 12 | - | TRBD1 | TRBV18 | TGTGCCAGCTCTCCAGACAGGGTCGAGCAGTACTTC | CASSPDRVEQYF
TRBJ2-2 | 12 | - | - | TRBV13 | TGTGCCAGCAGCTTAGTAGCCGGGGAGCTGTTTTTT | CASSLVAGELFF
TRBJ1-4 | 13 | - | - | TRBV18 | TGTGCCAGCTCGATAGGGGCCCGAGAAAAACTGTTTTTT | CASSIGAREKLFF
TRBJ1-5 | 13 | - | - | TRBV30 | TGTGCCTGGAGTGTTGTGGATTCGCAGCCCCAGCATTTT | CAWSVVDSQPQHF
TRBJ2-2 | 14 | - | - | TRBV7-9 | TGTGCCAGCAGCTTCGGCAGGGCAACCGGGGAGCTGTTTTTT | CASSFGRATGELFF
TRBJ1-5 | 14 | - | - | TRBV10-2 | TGCGCCAGCAGTGAGTCCAGGGACAATCAGCCCCAGCATTTT | CASSESRDNQPQHF
TRBJ1-2 | 15 | once | TRBD1 | TRBV7-8 | TGTGCCAGCAGCTCCCAGACAGGGGATCACTATGGCTACACCTTC | CASSSQTGDHYGYTF
TRBJ2-7 | 12 | - | - | TRBV12-5 | TGTGCTAGTGGTTTCCAGACGGGGTTGGGGTACTTC | CASGFQTGLGYF
TRBJ1-6 | 15 | - | TRBD1 | TRBV9 | TGTGCCAGCAGCGAAACTCAGGGGGTCTCCTCACCCCTCCACTTT | CASSETQGVSSPLHF
TRBJ1-2 | 13 | - | TRBD1 | TRBV10-3 | TGTGCCATCAGCCCGGACAGGGACGATGGCTACACCTTC | CAISPDRDDGYTF
TRBJ2-2 | 14 | - | - | TRBV7-9 | TGTGCCAGCAGCTTCTTACAGGACACCGGGGAGCTGTTTTTT | CASSFLQDTGELFF
TRBJ1-2 | 14 | - | TRBD1 | TRBV18 | TGTGCCAGCTCACCTGACAGGGGGAACTATGGCTACACCTTC | CASSPDRGNYGYTF
TRBJ2-5 | 17 | - | TRBD2 | TRBV4-2 | TGTGCCAGCAGCCCCGGACTAGCGGGGGACTCCCAAGAGACCCAGTACTTC | CASSPGLAGDSQETQYF
TRBJ1-5 | 13 | once | - | TRBV6-1 | TGTGCCAGCAGCCCGTGGGACATTCAGCCCCAGCATTTT | CASSPWDIQPQHF
TRBJ2-3 | 15 | once | TRBD2 | TRBV10-3 | TGTGCCATCAAGCGGACTAGCGGGAACACAGATACGCAGTATTTT | CAIKRTSGNTDTQYF
TRBJ2-6 | 15 | - | - | TRBV2 | TGTGCCAGCAGCGTTCTTGACTCTGGGGCCAACGTCCTGACTTTC | CASSVLDSGANVLTF
TRBJ1-6 | 18 | - | - | TRBV21-1 | TGTGCCAGCAGCAAGGGGACAGGGACCCTATCCGGTAATTCACCCCTCCACTTT | CASSKGTGTLSGNSPLHF
TRBJ2-1 | 15 | - | - | TRBV5-6 | TGTGCCAGCAGCTTGTTGGGGTCTTCCTACAATGAGCAGTTCTTC | CASSLLGSSYNEQFF
TRBJ1-1 | 15 | - | TRBD1 | TRBV5-1 | TGCGCCAGCAGTTCCGGACAGGCGGTGAACACTGAAGCTTTCTTT | CASSSGQAVNTEAFF
TRBJ2-3 | 12 | - | - | TRBV18 | TGTGCCAGCTCACCCACGGGAGACACGCAGTATTTT | CASSPTGDTQYF
TRBJ2-5 | 13 | - | - | TRBV18 | TGTGCCAGCTCACCACGACCACAAGAGACCCAGTACTTC | CASSPRPQETQYF
TRBJ2-3 | 13 | - | TRBD2 | TRBV29-1 | TGCAGCGTTTTCGGGGGGGGAACAGATACGCAGTATTTT | CSVFGGGTDTQYF
TRBJ1-2 | 14 | - | - | TRBV5-6 | TGTGCCAGCAGCTTGGCCGGGGAGGCCTATGGCTACACCTTC | CASSLAGEAYGYTF
TRBJ1-3 | 12 | - | - | TRBV30 | TGTGCCTGGAGTGTACAGCGAAACACCATATATTTT | CAWSVQRNTIYF
TRBJ2-2 | 15 | once | TRBD1 | TRBV27 | TGTGCCAGCAGTATCCAGGGGGCGCTGGCCGGGGAGCTGTTTTTT | CASSIQGALAGELFF
TRBJ1-2 | 12 | - | - | TRBV7-2 | TGTGCCAGCAGCCCCGAGACCTATGGCTACACCTTC | CASSPETYGYTF
TRBJ2-2 | 13 | few | - | TRBV6-5 | TGTGCCAGCAGAGGGGCGGGCACCGGGGAGCTGTTTTTT | CASRGAGTGELFF
TRBJ2-7 | 14 | - | TRBD1 | TRBV10-2 | TGCGCCAGCCTAGACAGGGGGAGCTCCTACGAGCAGTACTTC | CASLDRGSSYEQYF
TRBJ1-2 | 14 | - | - | TRBV7-9 | TGTGCCTCCGATGATAGGGGTCGGAACTATGGCTACACCTTC | CASDDRGRNYGYTF
TRBJ1-5 | 15 | - | TRBD1 | TRBV7-2 | TGTGCCAGCAGCTTAGGGGCAGGGGGAAGCCAGCCCCAGCATTTT | CASSLGAGGSQPQHF
TRBJ1-2 | 17 | - | TRBD1 | TRBV2 | TGTGCCAGCAGCTCCGGGACAGGGACGGATGGTAACTATGGCTACACCTTC | CASSSGTGTDGNYGYTF
TRBJ1-1 | 14 | - | - | TRBV6-5 | TGTGCCAGCAGTCGGACACCTAAGAACACTGAAGCTTTCTTT | CASSRTPKNTEAFF